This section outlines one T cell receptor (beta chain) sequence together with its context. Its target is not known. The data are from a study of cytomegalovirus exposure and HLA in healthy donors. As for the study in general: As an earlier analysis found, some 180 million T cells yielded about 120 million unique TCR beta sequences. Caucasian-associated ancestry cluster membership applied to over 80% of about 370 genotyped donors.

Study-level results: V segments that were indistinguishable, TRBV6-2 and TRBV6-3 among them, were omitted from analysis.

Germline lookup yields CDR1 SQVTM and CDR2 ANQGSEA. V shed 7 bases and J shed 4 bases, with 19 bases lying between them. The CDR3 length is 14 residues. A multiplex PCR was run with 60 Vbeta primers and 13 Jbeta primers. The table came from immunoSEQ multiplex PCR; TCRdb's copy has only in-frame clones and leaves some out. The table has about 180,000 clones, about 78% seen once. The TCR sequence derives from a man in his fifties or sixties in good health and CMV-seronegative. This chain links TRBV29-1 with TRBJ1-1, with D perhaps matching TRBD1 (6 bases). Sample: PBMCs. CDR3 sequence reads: CSATDRLTGTEAFF. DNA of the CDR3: TGCAGCGCAACAGACAGGTTAACTGGCACTGAAGCTTTCTTT.